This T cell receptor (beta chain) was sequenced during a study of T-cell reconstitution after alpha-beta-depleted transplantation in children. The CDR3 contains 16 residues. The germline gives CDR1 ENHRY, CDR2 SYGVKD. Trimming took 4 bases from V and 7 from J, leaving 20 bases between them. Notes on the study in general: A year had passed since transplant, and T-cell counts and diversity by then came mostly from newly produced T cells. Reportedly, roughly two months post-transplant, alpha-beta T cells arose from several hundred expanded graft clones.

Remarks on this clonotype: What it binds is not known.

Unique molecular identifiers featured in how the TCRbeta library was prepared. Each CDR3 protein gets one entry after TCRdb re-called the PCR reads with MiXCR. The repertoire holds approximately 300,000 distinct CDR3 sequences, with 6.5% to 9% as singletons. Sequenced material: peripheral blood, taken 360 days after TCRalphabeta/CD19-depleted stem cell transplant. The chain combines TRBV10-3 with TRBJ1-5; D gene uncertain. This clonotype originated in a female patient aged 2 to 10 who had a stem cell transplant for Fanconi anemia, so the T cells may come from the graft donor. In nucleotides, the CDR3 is TGTGCCATCAGTGGTTTGTTGCCACCGCGGGAACAGCCCCAGCATTTT. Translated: CAISGLLPPREQPQHF.